A selection of T cell receptor beta chains follows, all from one sample in a study of T cells in Graves' hyperthyroidism and ophthalmopathy. MiXCR, run by TCRdb on the multiplex PCR reads, gives a single entry per CDR3 protein. The data show fewer than 40,000 distinct CDR3 sequences, under 60% seen once. Specimen: blood. Receptors were obtained from a man in his forties or fifties with Graves' ophthalmopathy. The CDR3 runs from the conserved cysteine through the conserved F or W. A D gene is named only where the DNA matches it firmly. Some rows have no size entry. The others give once, few or many, or a class for an expanded clone.

d_call: TRBD2; v_call: TRBV10-3; j_call: TRBJ2-7; clone_size: few; cdr3_length: 13; cdr3_aa: CAIREGLASEQYF; cdr3_nt: TGTGCCATCAGAGAGGGACTAGCGTCTGAGCAGTACTTC
d_call: -; v_call: TRBV9; j_call: TRBJ1-2; clone_size: many; cdr3_length: 12; cdr3_aa: CASSGSDYGYTF; cdr3_nt: TGTGCCAGCAGCGGCTCAGATTATGGCTACACCTTC
d_call: -; v_call: TRBV20-1; j_call: TRBJ1-5; clone_size: few; cdr3_length: 10; cdr3_aa: CSAGTTPQHF; cdr3_nt: TGCAGTGCTGGAACCACTCCCCAGCATTTT
d_call: -; v_call: TRBV20-1; j_call: TRBJ1-5; clone_size: -; cdr3_length: 15; cdr3_aa: CSARVLCGSNQPQHF; cdr3_nt: TGCAGTGCTAGAGTTCTTTGCGGTAGCAATCAGCCCCAGCATTTT
d_call: -; v_call: TRBV5-1; j_call: TRBJ2-7; clone_size: -; cdr3_length: 13; cdr3_aa: CASSLGGGHEQYF; cdr3_nt: TGCGCCAGCAGCTTGGGGGGGGGCCACGAGCAGTACTTC
d_call: TRBD1; v_call: TRBV9; j_call: TRBJ1-2; clone_size: -; cdr3_length: 15; cdr3_aa: CASSVETGVGNGYTF; cdr3_nt: TGTGCCAGCAGCGTAGAGACAGGGGTGGGCAATGGCTACACCTTC
d_call: -; v_call: TRBV20-1; j_call: TRBJ1-5; clone_size: -; cdr3_length: 16; cdr3_aa: CSARTSGGLSNQPQHF; cdr3_nt: TGCAGTGCTAGGACTAGCGGGGGGTTGAGCAATCAGCCCCAGCATTTT
d_call: -; v_call: TRBV7-2; j_call: TRBJ2-2; clone_size: many; cdr3_length: 16; cdr3_aa: CASSLTSPGVAGELFF; cdr3_nt: TGTGCCAGCAGCTTGACTTCCCCCGGAGTCGCCGGGGAGCTGTTTTTT
d_call: -; v_call: TRBV24-1; j_call: TRBJ2-1; clone_size: -; cdr3_length: 19; cdr3_aa: CATSASPSERAKPYNEQFF; cdr3_nt: TGTGCCACCAGTGCTAGCCCTAGCGAGAGGGCCAAACCCTACAATGAGCAGTTCTTC
d_call: -; v_call: TRBV28; j_call: TRBJ2-7; clone_size: many; cdr3_length: 12; cdr3_aa: CASSALSYEQYF; cdr3_nt: TGTGCCAGCAGTGCCCTCTCCTACGAGCAGTACTTC
d_call: -; v_call: TRBV5-1; j_call: TRBJ2-2; clone_size: -; cdr3_length: 12; cdr3_aa: CASSSGAKELFF; cdr3_nt: TGCGCCAGCAGCTCGGGGGCCAAGGAGCTGTTTTTT
d_call: -; v_call: TRBV7-2; j_call: TRBJ2-5; clone_size: once; cdr3_length: 13; cdr3_aa: CASSTGRDQPQYF; cdr3_nt: TGTGCCAGCAGCACTGGCAGGGACCAGCCCCAGTACTTC
d_call: -; v_call: TRBV6-4; j_call: TRBJ1-2; clone_size: many; cdr3_length: 13; cdr3_aa: CASRGPANYGYTF; cdr3_nt: TGTGCCAGCCGGGGACCGGCTAACTATGGCTACACCTTC
d_call: -; v_call: TRBV24-1; j_call: TRBJ2-1; clone_size: many; cdr3_length: 13; cdr3_aa: CATRDPILNEQFF; cdr3_nt: TGTGCCACCCGGGACCCCATACTCAATGAGCAGTTCTTC
d_call: -; v_call: TRBV20-1; j_call: TRBJ1-1; clone_size: many; cdr3_length: 13; cdr3_aa: CSASRESYTEAFF; cdr3_nt: TGCAGTGCTAGTAGGGAATCGTACACTGAAGCTTTCTTT
d_call: -; v_call: TRBV7-2; j_call: TRBJ2-3; clone_size: -; cdr3_length: 11; cdr3_aa: CASSRSDTQYF; cdr3_nt: TGTGCCAGCAGCCGCTCAGATACGCAGTATTTT
d_call: -; v_call: TRBV4-1; j_call: TRBJ2-1; clone_size: -; cdr3_length: 14; cdr3_aa: CASSQERRQGRVFF; cdr3_nt: TGCGCCAGCAGCCAAGAACGGCGACAGGGGAGGGTATTCTTC
d_call: -; v_call: TRBV13; j_call: TRBJ2-7; clone_size: many; cdr3_length: 12; cdr3_aa: CASSFRDYEQYF; cdr3_nt: TGTGCCAGCAGCTTTCGGGACTACGAGCAGTACTTC
d_call: TRBD1; v_call: TRBV25-1; j_call: TRBJ1-1; clone_size: -; cdr3_length: 19; cdr3_aa: CASSEYKGDSSGTSLKAFF; cdr3_nt: TGTGCCAGCAGTGAATATAAGGGGGACAGCTCCGGGACATCCCTCAAAGCTTTCTTT
d_call: TRBD2; v_call: TRBV20-1; j_call: TRBJ2-1; clone_size: many; cdr3_length: 15; cdr3_aa: CSAQSGSGGAWEQFF; cdr3_nt: TGCAGTGCACAGTCGGGTAGCGGGGGGGCCTGGGAGCAGTTCTTC
d_call: -; v_call: TRBV7-9; j_call: TRBJ2-4; clone_size: many; cdr3_length: 17; cdr3_aa: CASSDDGGIVAKNIQYF; cdr3_nt: TGTGCCAGCAGTGACGATGGGGGAATTGTAGCCAAAAACATTCAGTACTTC
d_call: -; v_call: TRBV6-6; j_call: TRBJ2-1; clone_size: many; cdr3_length: 11; cdr3_aa: CASSTYNEQFF; cdr3_nt: TGTGCCAGCAGTACATACAATGAGCAGTTCTTC
d_call: TRBD1; v_call: TRBV6-1; j_call: TRBJ2-6; clone_size: many; cdr3_length: 16; cdr3_aa: CASRRTGLSGANVLTF; cdr3_nt: TGTGCCAGCAGAAGGACAGGGCTCTCTGGGGCCAACGTCCTGACTTTC
d_call: -; v_call: TRBV7-9; j_call: TRBJ2-1; clone_size: -; cdr3_length: 11; cdr3_aa: CASSPLDEQFF; cdr3_nt: TGTGCCAGCAGCCCCCTCGATGAGCAGTTCTTC
d_call: -; v_call: TRBV14; j_call: TRBJ1-6; clone_size: many; cdr3_length: 17; cdr3_aa: CASSPVHFVGYNSPLHF; cdr3_nt: TGTGCCAGCAGCCCCGTTCATTTCGTTGGGTATAATTCACCCCTCCACTTT
d_call: TRBD1; v_call: TRBV5-6; j_call: TRBJ1-5; clone_size: -; cdr3_length: 15; cdr3_aa: CASRITGVVKQPQHF; cdr3_nt: TGTGCCAGCAGGATTACAGGGGTAGTAAAGCAGCCCCAGCATTTT
d_call: -; v_call: TRBV20-1; j_call: TRBJ2-1; clone_size: -; cdr3_length: 13; cdr3_aa: CSATRRGVDEQFF; cdr3_nt: TGCAGTGCAACCCGCAGGGGGGTGGATGAGCAGTTCTTC
d_call: -; v_call: TRBV29-1; j_call: TRBJ1-1; clone_size: -; cdr3_length: 12; cdr3_aa: CSVGGANTEAFF; cdr3_nt: TGCAGCGTTGGGGGGGCGAACACTGAAGCTTTCTTT
d_call: -; v_call: TRBV5-1; j_call: TRBJ1-5; clone_size: -; cdr3_length: 14; cdr3_aa: CASSLKAGEETQHF; cdr3_nt: TGCGCCAGCAGCTTGAAGGCAGGGGAAGAGACCCAGCATTTT
d_call: -; v_call: TRBV12-5; j_call: TRBJ1-1; clone_size: many; cdr3_length: 13; cdr3_aa: CASGLAWNTEAFF; cdr3_nt: TGTGCTAGTGGTTTGGCCTGGAACACTGAAGCTTTCTTT
d_call: -; v_call: TRBV6-5; j_call: TRBJ2-1; clone_size: many; cdr3_length: 16; cdr3_aa: CASSKGTVSSYNEQFF; cdr3_nt: TGTGCCAGCAGTAAGGGGACGGTGAGCTCCTACAATGAGCAGTTCTTC
d_call: TRBD2; v_call: TRBV6-2/TRBV6-3; j_call: TRBJ2-3; clone_size: many; cdr3_length: 15; cdr3_aa: CASILGGGPTDTQYF; cdr3_nt: TGTGCCAGCATACTGGGGGGGGGACCCACAGATACGCAGTATTTT
d_call: -; v_call: TRBV7-9; j_call: TRBJ1-5; clone_size: many; cdr3_length: 13; cdr3_aa: CASSLAVSQPQHF; cdr3_nt: TGTGCCAGCAGCTTAGCGGTCAGCCAGCCCCAGCATTTT
d_call: -; v_call: TRBV6-6; j_call: TRBJ2-7; clone_size: -; cdr3_length: 15; cdr3_aa: CASSPPDSGANEQYF; cdr3_nt: TGTGCCAGCAGTCCCCCGGACTCTGGGGCCAACGAGCAGTACTTC
d_call: -; v_call: TRBV5-4; j_call: TRBJ2-7; clone_size: many; cdr3_length: 15; cdr3_aa: CASSLSSGASYEQYF; cdr3_nt: TGTGCCAGCAGCTTGTCCTCCGGGGCCTCCTACGAGCAGTACTTC
d_call: -; v_call: TRBV6-6; j_call: TRBJ1-4; clone_size: many; cdr3_length: 12; cdr3_aa: CASSQMNEKLFF; cdr3_nt: TGTGCCAGCAGTCAAATGAATGAAAAACTGTTTTTT
d_call: -; v_call: TRBV13; j_call: TRBJ1-2; clone_size: -; cdr3_length: 13; cdr3_aa: CASSLREYYGCTF; cdr3_nt: TGTGCCAGCAGCTTGAGAGAGTACTATGGCTGCACCTTC
d_call: -; v_call: TRBV24-1; j_call: TRBJ2-1; clone_size: -; cdr3_length: 14; cdr3_aa: CATGGGRRGNEQFF; cdr3_nt: TGTGCCACCGGGGGTGGGAGACGGGGGAATGAGCAGTTCTTC
d_call: TRBD1; v_call: TRBV15; j_call: TRBJ1-5; clone_size: -; cdr3_length: 15; cdr3_aa: CATSTRLTGVQPQHF; cdr3_nt: TGTGCCACCAGCACCAGGCTGACAGGGGTTCAGCCCCAGCATTTT
d_call: -; v_call: TRBV5-1; j_call: TRBJ2-7; clone_size: -; cdr3_length: 11; cdr3_aa: CASGSRSEQYF; cdr3_nt: TGCGCCAGCGGGAGTAGGAGCGAGCAGTACTTC
d_call: -; v_call: TRBV20-1; j_call: TRBJ1-1; clone_size: -; cdr3_length: 13; cdr3_aa: CSARGVGYTEAFF; cdr3_nt: TGCAGTGCTAGAGGGGTGGGGTACACTGAGGCTTTCTTT
d_call: -; v_call: TRBV3-1; j_call: TRBJ2-4; clone_size: -; cdr3_length: 14; cdr3_aa: CASSPGTVPGIQYF; cdr3_nt: TGTGCCAGCAGTCCCGGCACAGTCCCGGGCATTCAGTACTTC
d_call: TRBD2; v_call: TRBV7-9; j_call: TRBJ2-7; clone_size: many; cdr3_length: 15; cdr3_aa: CASHQASGSRSEQYF; cdr3_nt: TGTGCCAGTCACCAAGCCAGCGGGAGTAGGAGCGAGCAGTACTTC
d_call: TRBD2; v_call: TRBV6-6; j_call: TRBJ2-7; clone_size: once; cdr3_length: 15; cdr3_aa: CASSTTSGLSYEQYF; cdr3_nt: TGTGCCAGCAGTACCACTAGCGGCCTCTCCTACGAGCAGTACTTC
d_call: -; v_call: TRBV5-4; j_call: TRBJ2-1; clone_size: many; cdr3_length: 13; cdr3_aa: CASSLGQINEQFF; cdr3_nt: TGTGCCAGCAGCTTGGGGCAGATCAATGAGCAGTTCTTC
d_call: -; v_call: TRBV10-3; j_call: TRBJ2-1; clone_size: -; cdr3_length: 14; cdr3_aa: CAIRAWRYWNEQFF; cdr3_nt: TGTGCCATCCGCGCTTGGAGATACTGGAATGAGCAGTTCTTC
d_call: TRBD2; v_call: TRBV19; j_call: TRBJ2-7; clone_size: many; cdr3_length: 16; cdr3_aa: CASSIDRAGGAYEQYF; cdr3_nt: TGTGCCAGTAGTATAGATAGAGCGGGAGGGGCCTACGAGCAGTACTTC
d_call: TRBD2; v_call: TRBV25-1; j_call: TRBJ2-1; clone_size: medium-sized; cdr3_length: 14; cdr3_aa: CASSDAGGYNEQFF; cdr3_nt: TGTGCCAGCAGTGATGCGGGAGGTTACAATGAGCAGTTCTTC
d_call: -; v_call: TRBV7-3; j_call: TRBJ2-2; clone_size: -; cdr3_length: 15; cdr3_aa: CASSRPGSNTGELFF; cdr3_nt: TGTGCCAGCAGCCGTCCTGGGTCGAACACCGGGGAGCTGTTTTTT
d_call: TRBD1; v_call: TRBV10-3; j_call: TRBJ1-2; clone_size: -; cdr3_length: 15; cdr3_aa: CAIGDSSTGMAGYTF; cdr3_nt: TGTGCCATCGGAGACTCGTCGACAGGGATGGCTGGCTACACCTTC
d_call: -; v_call: TRBV5-1; j_call: TRBJ2-1; clone_size: -; cdr3_length: 12; cdr3_aa: CASSLARTEQFF; cdr3_nt: TGCGCCAGCAGCTTGGCGCGCACGGAGCAGTTCTTC
d_call: TRBD1; v_call: TRBV5-1; j_call: TRBJ2-3; clone_size: many; cdr3_length: 14; cdr3_aa: CASAGTGAADTQYF; cdr3_nt: TGCGCCAGCGCCGGGACAGGGGCCGCAGATACGCAGTATTTT
d_call: TRBD1; v_call: TRBV24-1; j_call: TRBJ1-1; clone_size: -; cdr3_length: 13; cdr3_aa: CATSDGQGSWAFF; cdr3_nt: TGTGCCACCAGTGATGGACAGGGTTCATGGGCTTTCTTT
d_call: -; v_call: TRBV7-2; j_call: TRBJ2-7; clone_size: -; cdr3_length: 14; cdr3_aa: CASSLDDIAYGQYF; cdr3_nt: TGTGCCAGCAGCTTAGATGATATCGCCTACGGGCAGTACTTC
d_call: -; v_call: TRBV20-1; j_call: TRBJ2-1; clone_size: -; cdr3_length: 10; cdr3_aa: CSAGGGHQFF; cdr3_nt: TGCAGTGCTGGAGGGGGGCATCAGTTCTTC
d_call: TRBD1; v_call: TRBV5-1; j_call: TRBJ1-5; clone_size: -; cdr3_length: 15; cdr3_aa: CASSSDRGRNQPQHF; cdr3_nt: TGCGCCAGCAGCTCGGACAGGGGGCGGAATCAGCCCCAGCATTTT
d_call: TRBD1; v_call: TRBV11-2; j_call: TRBJ1-5; clone_size: many; cdr3_length: 15; cdr3_aa: CASSLDTGDAQPQHF; cdr3_nt: TGTGCCAGCAGCTTGGATACAGGGGACGCTCAGCCCCAGCATTTT